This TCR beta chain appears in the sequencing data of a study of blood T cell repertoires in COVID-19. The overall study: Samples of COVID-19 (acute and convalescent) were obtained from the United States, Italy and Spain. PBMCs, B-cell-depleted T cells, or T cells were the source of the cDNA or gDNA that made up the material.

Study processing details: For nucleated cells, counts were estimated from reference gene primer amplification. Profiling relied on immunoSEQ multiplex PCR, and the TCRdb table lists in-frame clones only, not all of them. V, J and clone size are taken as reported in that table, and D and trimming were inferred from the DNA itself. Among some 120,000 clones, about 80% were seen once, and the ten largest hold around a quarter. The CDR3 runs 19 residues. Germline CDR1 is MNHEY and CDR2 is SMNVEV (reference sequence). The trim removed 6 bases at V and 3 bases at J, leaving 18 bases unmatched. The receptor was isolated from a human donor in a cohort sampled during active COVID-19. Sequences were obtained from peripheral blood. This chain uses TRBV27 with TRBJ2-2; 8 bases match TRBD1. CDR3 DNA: TGTGCCAGCAGGGCGTGGCCCCGCAGGGGGCGCGGCGACACCGGGGAGCTGTTTTTT. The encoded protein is CASRAWPRRGRGDTGELFF.